This T cell receptor (beta chain) was profiled in a study of cytomegalovirus exposure and HLA in healthy donors (dated by TCRdb to the late 2010s). In terms of the full investigation: A later analysis indicated that the 110 or so validation repertoires were generated on the platform also employed for the 650 to 850 repertoires of the first cohort. In addition to the first cohort of 666 subjects, a separate validation cohort of 120 different subjects was used. The aim of the study was to test whether cataloging public T cell receptors could identify signatures of past pathogen exposure. To predict cytomegalovirus infection status, the study combined high-throughput TCR immunosequencing, statistical association of individual TCRs with disease status, and machine learning.

The donors belonged to the validation cohort of approximately 130 subjects, which was separate from the approximately 610-subject first cohort. Overall study results and their limits: The classifier was reported to diagnose cytomegalovirus status with high specificity and sensitivity in both the original and validation cohorts. Most TCR sequences were observed very rarely across donors, whereas some public TCRs were present in many individuals. According to the authors, the approach could potentially be generalized to other disease states and immunological phenotypes. Subsequent analysis determined that TCRs grouped into clusters in the first cohort also showed a tendency toward co-occurrence across the roughly 120 validation repertoires, and about 93% of cluster scores exceeded 0. Three of the identified cytomegalovirus-associated TCR beta chains were confirmed in vitro to be specific for cytomegalovirus antigens. All 120 or so repertoires were used to score co-occurrence in the validation cohort in a later analysis, because that analysis had no HLA typing for the cohort. In the study, approximately 150 TCR beta chains were listed as associated with cytomegalovirus.

CDR1 MNHEY and CDR2 SMNVEV are derived from the germline V gene (reference sequence). Reading from cysteine to phenylalanine, the CDR3 counts 16 amino acids. The DNA shown is the 48-base CDR3, in frame from base 1. V loses 5 bases at its end and J loses 3 bases; junction bases beyond the gene matches: 7. Library prep was done by the immunoSEQ multiplex PCR assay. The original pipeline was this. A statistical classification framework was built for diagnosing cytomegalovirus status from the catalog of TCR beta chain sequences. TCRdb stores this immuneACCESS table with in-frame sequences only. Part of the clones is absent; in the studies checked, under half of the shortfall reflects unresolved V genes, and no reason is known for the rest. The V and J calls and clone size were taken over from that table, and D and trimming were inferred from the DNA. The sample data list some 240,000 clones, and over 65% of these were observed just once. The ten largest clonotypes hold 4.5% to 6% of the sample.

This clone was detected once. The target of this receptor is not known. Base qualities are not provided; no much larger clone lies one nucleotide away. This sequence uses TRBV27 and TRBJ2-5, with 12 bases matching TRBD2. The clonotype was recovered from a woman under 30 in good health and CMV-seronegative. Sequencing was carried out using PBMCs. The CDR3 is CASSPRLAGAKETQYF. In nucleotides, the sequence is TGTGCCAGCAGTCCGAGACTAGCGGGAGCGAAAGAGACCCAGTACTTC.